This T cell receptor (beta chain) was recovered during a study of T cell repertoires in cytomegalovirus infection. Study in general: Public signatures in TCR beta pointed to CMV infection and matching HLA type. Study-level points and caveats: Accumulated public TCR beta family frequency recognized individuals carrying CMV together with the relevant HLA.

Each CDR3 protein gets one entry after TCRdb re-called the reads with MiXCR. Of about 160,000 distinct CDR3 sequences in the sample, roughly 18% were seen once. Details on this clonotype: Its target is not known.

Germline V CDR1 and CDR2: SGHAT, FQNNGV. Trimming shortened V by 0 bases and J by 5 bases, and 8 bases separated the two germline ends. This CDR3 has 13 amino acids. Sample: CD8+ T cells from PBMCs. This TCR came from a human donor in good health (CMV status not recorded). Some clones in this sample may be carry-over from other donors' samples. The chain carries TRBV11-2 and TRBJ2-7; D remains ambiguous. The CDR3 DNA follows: TGTGCCAGCAGCTTAGAAAGGGCGGACGAGCAGTACTTC. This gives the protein CASSLERADEQYF.